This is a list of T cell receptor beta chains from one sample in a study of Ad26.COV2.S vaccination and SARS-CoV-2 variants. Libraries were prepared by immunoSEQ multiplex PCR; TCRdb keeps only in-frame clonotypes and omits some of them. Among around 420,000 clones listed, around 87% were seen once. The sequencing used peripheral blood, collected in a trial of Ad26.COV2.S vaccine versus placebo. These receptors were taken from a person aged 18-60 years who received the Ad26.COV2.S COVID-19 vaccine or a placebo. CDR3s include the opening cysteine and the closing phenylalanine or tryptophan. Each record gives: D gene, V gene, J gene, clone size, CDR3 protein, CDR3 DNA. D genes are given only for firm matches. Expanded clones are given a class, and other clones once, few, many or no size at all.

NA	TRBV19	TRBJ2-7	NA	CASTAGAMYEQYF	TGTGCCAGTACCGCGGGGGCGATGTACGAGCAGTACTTC
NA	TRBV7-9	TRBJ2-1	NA	CASSLVGKRNEQFF	TGTGCCAGCAGCTTAGTGGGTAAACGGAATGAGCAGTTCTTC
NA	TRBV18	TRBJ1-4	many	CASSSRPTGNNEKLFF	TGTGCCAGCTCATCGCGCCCGACAGGAAATAATGAAAAACTGTTTTTT
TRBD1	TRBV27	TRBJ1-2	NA	CATQYSAGQGAGNYGYTF	TGTGCCACCCAGTATAGTGCGGGACAGGGGGCCGGGAACTATGGCTACACCTTC
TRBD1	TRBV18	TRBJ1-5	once	CASSTDRAGQPQHF	TGTGCCAGCTCAACGGACAGGGCGGGACAGCCCCAGCATTTT
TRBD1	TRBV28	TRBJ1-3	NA	CASGNLDRIGNTIYF	TGTGCCAGCGGTAATCTGGACAGGATTGGAAACACCATATATTTT
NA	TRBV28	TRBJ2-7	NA	CASTLTDPHEQYF	TGTGCCAGCACCTTGACAGATCCCCACGAGCAGTACTTC
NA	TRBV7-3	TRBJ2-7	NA	CASAIGGAYEQYF	TGTGCCAGCGCCATAGGGGGGGCCTACGAGCAGTACTTC
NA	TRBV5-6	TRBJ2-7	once	CASSLGTRYEQYF	TGTGCCAGCAGCTTAGGCACCCGCTACGAGCAGTACTTC
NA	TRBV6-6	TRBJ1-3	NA	CASSLAGGGTRNTIYF	TGTGCCAGCAGTCTCGCGGGGGGGGGTACCAGAAACACCATATATTTT
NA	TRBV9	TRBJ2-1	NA	CASSGTEQFF	TGTGCCAGCTCGGGGACCGAGCAGTTCTTC
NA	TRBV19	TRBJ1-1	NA	CASSMSANTEAFF	TGTGCCAGTAGTATGTCTGCGAACACTGAAGCTTTCTTT
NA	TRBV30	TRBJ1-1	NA	CAWSVRTGGLIEAFF	TGTGCCTGGAGTGTACGTACGGGGGGGTTAATAGAAGCTTTCTTT
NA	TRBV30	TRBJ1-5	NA	CAWNLGPRQPQHF	TGTGCCTGGAACTTGGGCCCCCGTCAGCCCCAGCATTTT
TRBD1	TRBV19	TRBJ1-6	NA	CASRQGNSPLHF	TGTGCCAGCAGACAGGGTAATTCACCCCTCCACTTT
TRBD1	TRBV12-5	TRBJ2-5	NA	CASGLVQGAWETQYF	TGTGCTAGTGGTTTGGTCCAGGGGGCCTGGGAGACCCAGTACTTC
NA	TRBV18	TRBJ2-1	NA	CASSPSRQPSSYNEQFF	TGTGCCAGCTCACCCTCCAGACAGCCCAGCTCCTACAATGAGCAGTTCTTC
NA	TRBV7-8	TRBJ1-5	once	CASSLGAAVLMNQPQHF	TGTGCCAGCAGCTTAGGGGCCGCGGTCCTTATGAATCAGCCCCAGCATTTT
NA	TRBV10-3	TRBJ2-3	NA	CAIRGQYGDTQYF	TGTGCCATCAGAGGACAATACGGGGATACGCAGTATTTT
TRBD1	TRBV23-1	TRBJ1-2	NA	CASRLSQDRDYGYTF	TGCGCCAGCAGGCTAAGTCAGGACAGGGACTATGGCTACACCTTC
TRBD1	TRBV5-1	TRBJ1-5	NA	CASSIEQGARVAQHF	TGCGCCAGCAGCATTGAACAGGGGGCGAGGGTGGCCCAGCATTTT
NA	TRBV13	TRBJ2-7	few	CASSLYGSHEQYF	TGTGCCAGCAGCTTATATGGCTCCCACGAGCAGTACTTC
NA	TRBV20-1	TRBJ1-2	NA	CSVYSQGYTF	TGCAGTGTATATTCTCAGGGCTACACCTTC
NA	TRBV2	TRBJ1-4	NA	CASSAEGEKLFF	TGTGCCAGCAGCGCCGAGGGTGAAAAACTGTTTTTT
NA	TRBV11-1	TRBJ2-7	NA	CASSLGSYEQYF	TGTGCCAGCAGCTTAGGGTCCTACGAGCAGTACTTC
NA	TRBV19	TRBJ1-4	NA	CASSQSDSMGEKLFF	TGTGCCAGTAGTCAATCGGACTCCATGGGGGAAAAACTGTTTTTT
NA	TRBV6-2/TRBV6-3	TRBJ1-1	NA	CASSYEGAGNTEAFF	TGTGCCAGCAGTTATGAAGGGGCGGGAAACACTGAAGCTTTCTTT
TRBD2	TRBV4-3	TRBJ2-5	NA	CASSRLAGKETQYF	TGCGCCAGCAGCCGACTAGCGGGGAAAGAGACCCAGTACTTC
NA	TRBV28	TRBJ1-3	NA	CASSSPLTYGNTIYF	TGTGCCAGCAGTTCGCCTCTGACATACGGAAACACCATATATTTT
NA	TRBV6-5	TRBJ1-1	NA	CASMRFSYTEAFF	TGTGCCAGCATGAGGTTCTCATACACTGAAGCTTTCTTT
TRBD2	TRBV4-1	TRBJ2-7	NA	CASSQEGLSGYEQYF	TGCGCCAGCAGCCAAGAGGGTCTTAGCGGGTACGAGCAGTACTTC
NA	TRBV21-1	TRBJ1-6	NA	CASNGRGNSPLHF	TGTGCCAGCAACGGCAGAGGTAATTCACCCCTCCACTTT
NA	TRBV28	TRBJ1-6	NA	CASSPAAGTYNSPLHF	TGTGCCAGCAGTCCCGCGGCAGGGACCTATAATTCACCCCTCCACTTT
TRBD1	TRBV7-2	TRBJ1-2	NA	CASSFSGGMMGYTF	TGTGCCAGCAGCTTTTCAGGGGGAATGATGGGCTACACCTTC
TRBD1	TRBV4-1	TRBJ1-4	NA	CAGHRGPSGEKLFF	TGCGCCGGACACAGGGGGCCCTCTGGAGAAAAACTGTTTTTT
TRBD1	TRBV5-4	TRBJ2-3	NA	CASSADRVGTDTQYF	TGTGCCAGCAGCGCGGACAGGGTTGGCACAGATACGCAGTATTTT
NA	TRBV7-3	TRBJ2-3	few	CASSPGVASTDTQYF	TGTGCCAGCAGCCCCGGGGTGGCTAGCACAGATACGCAGTATTTT
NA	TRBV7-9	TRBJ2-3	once	CASGGRPGEDTQYF	TGTGCCAGCGGGGGCAGGCCGGGTGAGGATACGCAGTATTTT
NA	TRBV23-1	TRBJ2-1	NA	CASSYTGNEQFF	TGCGCCAGCAGTTATACAGGCAATGAGCAGTTCTTC
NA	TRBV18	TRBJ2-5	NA	CASSPPTGEETQYF	TGTGCCAGCTCACCCCCGACTGGGGAAGAGACCCAGTACTTC
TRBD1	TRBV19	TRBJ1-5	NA	CASSIGPGGLFYNQPQHF	TGTGCCAGTAGTATTGGCCCAGGGGGTCTTTTTTACAATCAGCCCCAGCATTTT